This TCR beta chain stems from a study of cytomegalovirus exposure and HLA in healthy donors. General study points: Indistinguishability led to the exclusion of some V segments, TRBV6-2 and TRBV6-3 included. HLA alleles showed associations with fewer than 20,000 TCR beta sequences in a later analysis, at a 0.05 false discovery rate.

Points on this clone: Its antigen is unidentified.

Whereas donors were nominally healthy upon sampling, unrecorded immune exposures were probable. The PCR made use of 60 Vbeta and 13 Jbeta primers. Profiled with immunoSEQ multiplex PCR; TCRdb holds only in-frame clones, not every one. The ten most abundant clones cover 4.5% to 6.5% of a sample with around 88,000 clones. The V segment lost 5 bases and the J segment 6 bases; nucleotides outside the gene matches: 4. The CDR3 covers 13 residues. Germline assignment: CDR1 SEHNR and CDR2 FQNEAQ (reference sequence). This sequence originates from a girl under 18 in good health and CMV-seropositive. The chain uses TRBV7-9 and TRBJ1-1, with 9 bases fitting TRBD1. Sequenced: PBMCs. CDR3 protein: CASSNRGRAEAFF. The CDR3 region has the DNA TGTGCCAGCAGCAACAGGGGGCGAGCTGAAGCTTTCTTT. Supplemented by reference TRBV7-9 and TRBJ1-1, the full variable domain reads DTGVSQNPRHKITKRGQNVTFRCDPISEHNRLYWYRQTLGQGPEFLTYFQNEAQLEKSRLLSDRFSAERPKGSFSTLEIQRTEQGDSAMYLCASSNRGRAEAFFGQGTRLTVV.